The next 5 T cell receptor beta chains were all read from a single sample in a study of T cell responses to AZD1222 COVID-19 vaccine. The table came from immunoSEQ multiplex PCR; TCRdb's copy has only in-frame clones and leaves some out. The data show around 130,000 clones, around 90% seen once. The sample in question was peripheral blood, obtained 28 days after the second AZD1222 dose. The receptors derive from an adult who received the AZD1222 COVID-19 vaccine.

The chain combines TRBV27 with TRBJ1-1, with D unclear. This CDR3 is 13 amino acids long. Trimming took off 3 bases at V and 1 base at J, with 6 bases between the two ends. CDR1 and CDR2 from the germline V gene are MNHEY and SMNVEV (reference sequence). The CDR3 reads CASSLAQNTEAFF. The CDR3 DNA follows: TGTGCCAGCAGTTTGGCACAGAACACTGAAGCTTTCTTT.

The chain employs TRBV15 and TRBJ1-3; D unclear. This CDR3 has 15 residues. V lost 0 bases, J lost 2 bases, and 8 bases lay in between. Germline CDR1 is LNHNV and CDR2 is YYDKDF (reference sequence). Written as DNA, the CDR3 is TGTGCCACCAGCAGAGATGCGACACCTGGAAACACCATATATTTT. Translated: CATSRDATPGNTIYF. The variable domain in full, completed from reference TRBV15 and TRBJ1-3, reads DAMVIQNPRYQVTQFGKPVTLSCSQTLNHNVMYWYQQKSSQAPKLLFHYYDKDFNNEADTPDNFQSRRPNTSFCFLDIRSPGLGDTAMYLCATSRDATPGNTIYFGEGSWLTVV.

The chain recombines TRBV28 with TRBJ2-5, with D uncertain. The V end lost 3 bases, the J end lost 5 bases, and 16 bases lay between the germline ends. The CDR3 spans 15 residues. Germline V gene sequence: CDR1 MDHEN, CDR2 SYDVKM. CDR3 nucleotides: TGTGCCAGCAGTTTTCTTTCCCAATCCACCGAGACCCAGTACTTC. Protein product: CASSFLSQSTETQYF.

The CDR3 spells CASSPRLAGGVYEQYF. As DNA, the CDR3 is TGTGCCAGCTCACCTCGGCTAGCGGGAGGGGTCTACGAGCAGTACTTC. The chain joins TRBV18 to TRBJ2-7; 12 nucleotides align to TRBD2. The germline V gene encodes CDR1 KGHSH and CDR2 LQKENI. The trim removed 3 bases at V and 3 bases at J, leaving 6 bases unmatched. The CDR3 is 16 residues long.

The CDR3 spells CASSQKGFPYEQYF. DNA of the CDR3: TGTGCCAGCAGTCAAAAGGGCTTTCCCTACGAGCAGTACTTC. V gene TRBV2 combines with J gene TRBJ2-7, with D unresolved. V dropped 5 bases and J dropped 2 bases, with 13 bases sitting between them. Germline V gene lookup returns CDR1 SNHLY and CDR2 FYNNEI. The CDR3 has 14 residues.